These T cell receptor beta chains were read from a single sample in a study of blood T cells in healthy people across ages. Each CDR3 protein is one row after TCRdb ran MiXCR on the 5' RACE reads. The sample consists of 1 million or so distinct CDR3 sequences, around 27% of them appearing once. These sequences were also reported in another study, on T cells of mothers and their children.

Source material: blood. These receptors all stem from a girl aged 2-10 years in good health. Each CDR3 is given with its conserved first and last residue. Each record gives: clone size, V gene, CDR3 protein. The size entry is marked missing in some rows and otherwise reads once, few, many or a size class.

>many|TRBV6-5
CASSLGLGTDTQYF
>few|TRBV4-1
CASTYTGQSNTEAFF
>NA|TRBV9
CASSVQGLLLETQYF
>few|TRBV6-2/TRBV6-3
CASSYSPTPNYGYTF
>few|TRBV7-2
CASSEGRGSSDTQYF
>NA|TRBV20-1
CSARVAGTGETQYF
>NA|TRBV10-3
CAISEVATTGELFF
>few|TRBV15
CATSRRDGGKETQYF
>NA|TRBV7-9
CASTSDREYEQYF
>NA|TRBV29-1
CSGGRGSSYEQYF
>few|TRBV29-1
CSVESGETQYF
>NA|TRBV20-1
CSARNLAGDYEQYF
>NA|TRBV20-1
CSAREGGRDYEQYF
>NA|TRBV5-5
CASSRDPSGYQDTQYF
>few|TRBV6-5
CASRTVHEAFF
>NA|TRBV7-2
CASNLWGYEQYF
>NA|TRBV20-1
CSARDFQRDTGELFF
>NA|TRBV29-1
CSVDASPVGYNEQFF
>few|TRBV5-5
CASSFSVGRETQYF
>few|TRBV5-6
CASSFGTSSYNEQFF
>NA|TRBV15
CATRPPWGHTDTQYF
>NA|TRBV20-1
CSAREEGNTEAFF
>NA|TRBV29-1
CSVDGTSASSEQFF
>NA|TRBV20-1
CSASGQARYQETQYF
>many|TRBV5-1
CASSFGGYQETQYF
>NA|TRBV4-2
CASSQGGQNGDEQFF
>NA|TRBV12-3/TRBV12-4
CATIRQGARTEAFF
>NA|TRBV29-1
CSVESGNGQVHEQFF
>NA|TRBV12-3/TRBV12-4
CASGRDSLYEQYF
>many|TRBV29-1
CSVAPSGSYEQYF
>many|TRBV9
CASSAGTHSNQPQHF
>NA|TRBV12-3/TRBV12-4
CASSSPGVAVTYNEQFF
>NA|TRBV29-1
CSVEGQEPSYEQYF
>NA|TRBV7-3
CASSLSGGAGDTQYF
>few|TRBV5-4
CASSLYPGQENSYLHF
>NA|TRBV7-2
CASSLLGLNQPQHF
>few|TRBV6-5
CASRPISGGYNEQFF
>once|TRBV7-9
CASSPEAVNEQFF
>NA|TRBV29-1
CSARTRILTYNEQFF
>few|TRBV5-6
CASSRIATSGGLNEQFF
>NA|TRBV27
CASKGSINYGYTF
>NA|TRBV20-1
CSARDGGDFYNEQFF
>once|TRBV7-2
CASSLAPGLDFQYF